This record concerns one TCR beta chain sequence. What it recognizes is unknown. TCRdb processed the multiplex PCR reads anew with MiXCR; each CDR3 protein has one entry. Of some 53,000 distinct CDR3 sequences listed, about 40% are singletons. This entry belongs to a study of breast tumors, draining lymph nodes, adjacent tissues. Whole-study findings and limits: Tumor T cell lymph node origin was a supported hypothesis, not proven. Compared with basal-like, luminal-like tumors shared significantly more repertoire with nontumor tissue. Tumor repertoires ranked between lymph nodes and nontumor tissue in diversity, with V and J gene preferences. Most tumor T cells seemingly derive from lymph node, then expand in tumor.

Germline V gene lookup returns CDR1 MGHDK and CDR2 SYGVNS. With 6 bases clipped from V and 2 bases from J, the junction kept 8 bases outside the gene matches. This CDR3 is 17 amino acids long. Sequenced: breast tumor tissue. This receptor was taken from a female donor with breast cancer. Some clones in this sample may be carry-over from other donors' samples. The J gene is TRBJ2-5, the V gene TRBV25-1, with 14 positions matching TRBD2. The CDR3 is CASSHTGTSGGQETQYF. Written as DNA, the CDR3 is TGTGCCAGCAGCCACACCGGGACTAGCGGGGGTCAAGAGACCCAGTACTTC.